Below, 15 T cell receptor beta chains from the same sample are listed, as sequenced in a study of naive CD8 T cells in extremely preterm neonates. The method was immunoSEQ multiplex PCR; TCRdb's version includes in-frame clones alone and lacks a portion of them. The data show several thousand clones, 98% seen once. The sequenced sample was naive CD8+ T cells from blood. These receptor sequences come from a human donor in good health.

The V gene is TRBV6-1, the J gene TRBJ2-5; 10 bases line up with TRBD1. The J call may be mistaken, given a closer DNA end match to TRBJ2-7. From germline, CDR1 is MNHNS and CDR2 SASEGT. This CDR3 contains 17 residues. The CDR3, as DNA: TGTGCCAGCAGTGAAGAGGAGACAGGGGGCGGCTCCTACGAGCAGTACTTC. Its translation is CASSEEETGGGSYEQYF.

This chain uses TRBV4-1 with TRBJ1-2; D call uncertain. This CDR3 has 16 residues. Trimming removed 3 bases at V and 3 bases at J, with 17 bases between. CDR1 and CDR2 (germline): MGHRA, YSYEKL. CDR3 sequence (DNA): TGCGCCAGCAGCCAGGCCCCCCAGCGAATGTACTATGGCTACACCTTC. Protein: CASSQAPQRMYYGYTF.

V is TRBV4-1 and J is TRBJ1-6; the match to TRBD1 covers 9 bases. CDR1 is MGHRA and CDR2 is YSYEKL in the germline V gene. CDR3 length: 17 residues. The junction had 10 bases not matched to a gene; V was cut back by 0 bases and J by 10 bases. CDR3 sequence reads: CASSQEGVDRGWSPLHF. The CDR3 DNA follows: TGCGCCAGCAGCCAAGAGGGGGTGGACAGGGGTTGGTCACCCCTCCACTTT.

The CDR3 nucleotides are TGTGCCAGCAGCTCCAGGGGGCTTTTCCGAGAGACCCAGTACTTC. Residues: CASSSRGLFRETQYF. The rearrangement joins TRBV9 to TRBJ2-5; 8 bases align to TRBD1. After removal of 4 bases from V and 4 bases from J, the junction contained 9 bases not matched to a gene. In germline, CDR1 is SGDLS, CDR2 YYNGEE. The CDR3 has 15 residues. The variable domain in full, with the rest retrieved from reference TRBV9 and TRBJ2-5, is DSGVTQTPKHLITATGQRVTLRCSPRSGDLSVYWYQQSLDQGLQFLIQYYNGEERAKGNILERFSAQQFPDLHSELNLSSLELGDSALYFCASSSRGLFRETQYFGPGTRLLVL.

The chain combines TRBV5-8 with TRBJ2-3, with 9 bases lining up with TRBD2. After removal of 0 bases from V and 6 bases from J, the junction contained 14 bases not matched to a gene. The CDR3 consists of 18 residues. Germline V gene lookup returns CDR1 SGHTS and CDR2 YDEGEE. The DNA of the CDR3 is TGTGCCAGCAGCTTGGGCCTAGCGGGGTTCCATACTGGGGATACGCAGTATTTT. Translation: CASSLGLAGFHTGDTQYF.

The chain has TRBV13 and TRBJ2-1; 7 bases line up with TRBD1. Per germline, CDR1 PRHDT and CDR2 FYEKMQ (reference sequence). There are 12 residues in the CDR3. V was clipped by 4 bases and J by 9 bases; unmatched bases: 3. The CDR3: CASSSTGAEQFF. The CDR3 DNA follows: TGTGCCAGCAGCTCAACAGGGGCTGAGCAGTTCTTC. Complete variable domain (other parts from reference TRBV13 and TRBJ2-1): AAGVIQSPRHLIKEKRETATLKCYPIPRHDTVYWYQQGPGQDPQFLISFYEKMQSDKGSIPDRFSAQQFSDYHSELNMSSLELGDSALYFCASSSTGAEQFFGPGTRLTVL.

Turning to this clone: A read error may produce the germline difference seen at one junction end. CDR3 region: CANSLFPGRETQYF. CDR3 nucleotide sequence: TGTGCCAACAGTTTGTTCCCAGGGAGGGAGACCCAGTACTTC. The gene calls are TRBV28 and TRBJ2-5; TRBD2 is a possible D gene (6 bases). The germline CDR1 and CDR2 sequences are MDHEN and SYDVKM. This CDR3 is 14 amino acids long.

This chain uses TRBV7-9 with TRBJ1-1; 7 nucleotides align to TRBD1. Trimming took 5 bases from V and 5 from J; bases not matched to a gene: 5. The germline CDR1 and CDR2 sequences are SEHNR and FQNEAQ (reference sequence). The CDR3 is made up of 13 amino acids. The CDR3 region has the DNA TGTGCCAGCAGCCCTTGGGACAGAACTGAAGCTTTCTTT. It is translated as CASSPWDRTEAFF.

CDR3 sequence (DNA): TGTGCCAGCAGCAGAACACCGAACACTGAAGCTTTCTTT. Translation gives CASSRTPNTEAFF. The chain combines TRBV9 with TRBJ1-1; D ambiguous. V was pared by 4 bases and J by 1 base, with 8 bases between. The CDR3 loop spans 13 amino acids. Germline V lookup: CDR1 SGDLS, CDR2 YYNGEE.

V and J are TRBV7-3 and TRBJ1-1; D gene unclear. Trimming pared 1 base from V and 6 bases from J, leaving 12 bases between. The length of the CDR3 is 14 residues. Germline V gene sequence: CDR1 SGHTA, CDR2 FQGTGA. CDR3 in DNA: TGTGCCAGCAGCTTAAATGAGGGCGGAGCTGAAGCTTTCTTT. This sequence encodes CASSLNEGGAEAFF.

The J gene is TRBJ1-2, the V gene TRBV21-1. TRBV21-1 is a pseudogene. The CDR3 loop spans 12 amino acids. The CDR3 DNA reads as TGTGCCAGCGGATCGGAGGGGCAAGGCTACACCTTC. Amino acid sequence: CASGSEGQGYTF.

The V call is TRBV9, the J call TRBJ1-6; 10 bases match TRBD1. Losses at the gene ends were 0 bases for V and 10 bases for J; bases not matched to a gene: 10. Germline-derived CDR1 and CDR2 are SGDLS and YYNGEE. The CDR3 has 17 amino acids. The CDR3 here is CASSVGDRGTLISPLHF. The CDR3 region has the DNA TGTGCCAGCAGCGTAGGGGACAGGGGAACCCTCATCTCACCCCTCCACTTT.

The rearrangement links TRBV29-1 to TRBJ1-2, with 12 positions matching TRBD1. V shed 1 base, J shed 7 bases, and the junction held 13 bases outside the gene matches. CDR1 SQVTM and CDR2 ANQGSEA come from the germline V gene. CDR3 length: 17 residues. CDR3 sequence: CSVEARDRGLGRGGYTF. CDR3 nucleotides: TGCAGCGTTGAAGCCCGGGACAGGGGGCTGGGTAGAGGTGGCTACACCTTC. Supplemented by reference TRBV29-1 and TRBJ1-2, the full variable domain reads SAVISQKPSRDICQRGTSLTIQCQVDSQVTMMFWYRQQPGQSLTLIATANQGSEATYESGFVIDKFPISRPNLTFSTLTVSNMSPEDSSIYLCSVEARDRGLGRGGYTFGSGTRLTVV.

V gene TRBV28 combines with J gene TRBJ1-5, with unresolved D. From germline, CDR1 is MDHEN and CDR2 SYDVKM. Between the trimmed V and J ends, which lost 8 bases and 0 bases, there was a span of 8 bases. The CDR3 totals 13 residues. This CDR3 is CASRVPSNQPQHF. Here the CDR3 DNA reads TGTGCCAGCCGAGTCCCTAGCAATCAGCCCCAGCATTTT.

The V gene is TRBV5-5, the J gene TRBJ1-4, with 8 positions matching TRBD1. Looked up from germline, CDR1 is SGHKS and CDR2 is YYEKEE (reference sequence). The junction had 5 bases not matched to a gene; V was cut back by 0 bases and J by 10 bases. The CDR3 is 14 amino acids. The CDR3: CASSLADRDRKLFF. The CDR3 DNA reads as TGTGCCAGCAGCTTGGCGGACAGGGACAGAAAACTGTTTTTT.